These 30 T cell receptor beta chains were all obtained from the same sample, sequenced in a study of regulatory T cells in long-lasting Graves disease. Time point of the sample: newly diagnosed GD, antithyroid drugs for less than 3 months. PBMCs were the source of the RNA used for TCR sequencing. Libraries of TCR beta came from iRepertoire HTBI primers plus Arm-PCR of CDR3 regions. TCRdb re-called the multiplex PCR reads through MiXCR, storing one row per CDR3 protein. Among about 540,000 distinct CDR3 sequences listed, about 13% were seen once. This sample also belongs to another study, concerning T cells in Graves' hyperthyroidism and ophthalmopathy.

Sequenced material: peripheral blood mononuclear cells (PBMCs), taken at new diagnosis, from a patient treated with antithyroid drugs. The receptor source for this set is a man aged 25 to 40 with Graves disease.

The rearrangement uses TRBV30 and TRBJ1-3; D unresolved. The CDR3 has 13 residues. Trimming removed 2 bases at V and 0 bases at J, with 5 bases between. Germline-derived CDR1 and CDR2 are GTSNPN and SVGIG (reference sequence). The DNA for the CDR3 is TGTGCCTGGAGTAGCGGCTCTGGAAACACCATATATTTT. Translated, it gives CAWSSGSGNTIYF.

This clonotype was counted at least ten times. This chain uses TRBV5-1 with TRBJ1-4; D not resolved. Germline CDR1 is SGHRS and CDR2 is YFSETQ. The CDR3 totals 11 residues. Trimming removed 6 bases at V and 7 bases at J, with 7 bases between. The CDR3 region is CASKEGEKLFF. In DNA form, the CDR3 reads TGCGCCAGCAAAGAGGGTGAAAAACTGTTTTTT.

For the CDR3, the DNA is TGTGCCACCAGCAGAGTTCGGGAGGGTTACGAGCAGTACTTC. It specifies CATSRVREGYEQYF. The chain joins TRBV15 to TRBJ2-7, with TRBD2 matching 8 bases. Losses at the gene ends were 1 base for V and 4 bases for J; bases not matched to a gene: 3. The CDR3 has 14 amino acids. The germline V gene has CDR1 LNHNV and CDR2 YYDKDF (reference sequence).

The chain links TRBV20-1 to TRBJ2-7, with unresolved D. The germline gives CDR1 DFQATT, CDR2 SNEGSKA (reference sequence). V was trimmed by 3 bases and J by 0 bases, leaving 15 bases between them. The CDR3 is 15 amino acids. CDR3 DNA sequence: TGCAGTGCTAGCATAAGAGACAAATCCTCCTACGAGCAGTACTTC. Protein product: CSASIRDKSSYEQYF.

The rearrangement links TRBV5-5 to TRBJ2-7; D not resolved. The germline V gene encodes CDR1 SGHKS and CDR2 YYEKEE (reference sequence). V lost 4 bases and J 3 bases, leaving 14 bases between the germline ends. The CDR3 runs 14 residues. The CDR3 bases are TGTGCCAGCAGCATTCGCTCCCCCGGCTACGAGCAGTACTTC. Translation: CASSIRSPGYEQYF.

A note on this clonotype: An end of the junction does not agree with germline; a read error may underlie this. The genes are TRBV27 and TRBJ1-5; the D is unclear. Germline V gene sequence: CDR1 MNHEY, CDR2 SMNVEV (reference sequence). The CDR3 runs to 15 residues. Here the CDR3 reads CAGSLSQHQNQPQHF. CDR3 DNA sequence: TGTGCCGGCAGTTTATCGCAACATCAGAATCAGCCCCAGCATTTT.

The sample holds many counts of this clonotype. The rearrangement joins TRBV29-1 to TRBJ2-3; TRBD2 agrees at 10 bases. CDR1 and CDR2 from the germline V gene are SQVTM and ANQGSEA. The CDR3 contains 14 residues. The V gene end was trimmed by 6 bases and the J gene end by 6 bases; junction bases not matched to a gene: 9. In nucleotides, the CDR3 is TGCAGCGTGCGACTAGCGGGTGGGGCCGATACGCAGTATTTT. Its protein product is CSVRLAGGADTQYF.

In this sample, this clonotype turned up many times. The chain has TRBV29-1 and TRBJ2-5; TRBD2 agrees at 7 bases. With 8 bases clipped from V and 0 bases from J, the junction kept 9 bases outside the gene matches. This CDR3 spans 14 amino acids. In germline, CDR1 is SQVTM, CDR2 ANQGSEA. CDR3 coding DNA: TGCAGCTCCCTGGCGGGAGACTACCAAGAGACCCAGTACTTC. Residues: CSSLAGDYQETQYF.

Notes on this clonotype: A much larger clone differs by one base, so this may be a read error. No conserved phenylalanine or tryptophan ends this CDR3, so it is likely a read error. V is TRBV12-3 or TRBV12-4 and J is TRBJ2-1, with 7 bases aligning to TRBD2. V was clipped by 6 bases and J by 8 bases; unmatched bases: 10. The CDR3 is 14 amino acids. CDR3 region: CASSPMGEGYEQFL. In nucleotides, the CDR3 is TGTGCCAGCAGCCCGATGGGGGAGGGATATGAGCAGTTCCTC.

This chain links TRBV2 with TRBJ2-7; 9 nucleotides align to TRBD2. With V trimmed by 7 bases and J by 2 bases, 6 bases remained unmatched. Germline lookup yields CDR1 SNHLY and CDR2 FYNNEI. This CDR3 is built from 14 residues. The CDR3 DNA reads TGTGCCAGCACTAGCGGGATTGGGGCCTACGAGCAGTACTTC. This encodes CASTSGIGAYEQYF.

This clonotype was detected ten times or more. The chain uses TRBV2 and TRBJ1-1; the D is unclear. The germline V and J ends were trimmed by 8 bases and 0 bases, with 13 bases remaining between them. Germline V gene data show CDR1 as SNHLY and CDR2 as FYNNEI. CDR3 size: 14 residues. CDR3 loop: CASVLSEVNTEAFF. As DNA, the CDR3 is TGTGCCAGCGTTCTTAGTGAGGTGAACACTGAAGCTTTCTTT.

This clonotype was detected ten times or more. The chain joins TRBV9 to TRBJ2-2; possible D gene TRBD1, 5 bases. The germline V and J ends were trimmed by 1 base and 1 base, with 5 bases remaining between them. Per germline, CDR1 SGDLS and CDR2 YYNGEE. This CDR3 contains 14 residues. In nucleotides, the CDR3 is TGTGCCAGCAGCGTAACAGGGAACACCGGGGAGCTGTTTTTT. Its translation: CASSVTGNTGELFF.

This clonotype came up many times. This chain uses TRBV2 with TRBJ2-1, with TRBD2 identical over 12 bases. Germline V lookup: CDR1 SNHLY, CDR2 FYNNEI. CDR3 length: 19 residues. V gave up 3 bases and J gave up 5 bases; unmatched junction bases: 14. CDR3 amino acids: CASSESVLAGGPTHNEQFF. The CDR3 nucleotides read TGTGCCAGCAGTGAGTCGGTCCTAGCGGGAGGGCCCACACACAATGAGCAGTTCTTC.

This clonotype was detected many times. The chain has TRBV6-1 and TRBJ1-1; D call uncertain. This CDR3 is built from 13 residues. The germline V gene has CDR1 MNHNS and CDR2 SASEGT. The ends were cut back, 7 bases at V and 1 base at J, with 10 bases in the middle. The CDR3 DNA is TGTGCCAGCACCCTGACGGAGAACACTGAAGCTTTCTTT. Encoded protein: CASTLTENTEAFF.

This clonotype was picked up many times. The chain uses TRBV5-1 and TRBJ1-1; D is perhaps TRBD1 (6 bases). The V and J ends lost 1 base and 4 bases respectively, with 8 bases between them. CDR3 length: 13 amino acids. CDR1 and CDR2 (germline): SGHRS, YFSETQ. The CDR3 DNA is TGCGCCAGCAGCTTGCCAGGGGTCACTGAAGCTTTCTTT. As protein: CASSLPGVTEAFF.

This clonotype appeared many times. This chain joins TRBV6-1 and TRBJ2-7; D not certain. The CDR3 has 13 residues. V gave up 8 bases and J gave up 3 bases, with 14 bases separating them. CDR1 and CDR2 (germline): MNHNS, SASEGT. The DNA for the CDR3 is TGTGCCAGCCGAGAACCTGGGATCTACGAGCAGTACTTC. This codes for CASREPGIYEQYF.

The rearrangement uses TRBV10-3 and TRBJ2-1; D remains ambiguous. The DNA end favors TRBJ2-5, so the J call may be wrong. The CDR3 consists of 14 residues. Germline lookup yields CDR1 ENHRY and CDR2 SYGVKD. The CDR3 region has the DNA TGTGCCATCAGTGATCGACCGGCTCAAGAGACCCAGTACTTC. The encoded protein is CAISDRPAQETQYF.

This clonotype was detected ten times or more. The genes are TRBV29-1 and TRBJ2-1, with a weak D call TRBD2 (5 bases). With 1 base removed from V and 7 bases from J, the gap between germline ends came to 11 bases. This CDR3 contains 13 residues. Germline V gives CDR1 SQVTM, CDR2 ANQGSEA. The DNA of the CDR3 is TGCAGCGTTGAAGGGTGGGGAGAAAATGAGCAGTTCTTC. Residues: CSVEGWGENEQFF.

This chain connects TRBV6-5 to TRBJ2-4; tentatively, D is TRBD1 (5 bases). The CDR3 is 16 residues long. The V end was cut by 2 bases, the J end by 3 bases, with 14 bases between. The germline gives CDR1 MNHEY, CDR2 SVGAGI. CDR3 nucleotides: TGTGCCAGCAGTTACGGTCCAGGGCTAGGCAAAAACATTCAGTACTTC. It codes for CASSYGPGLGKNIQYF.

As regards this clonotype: Just one base apart from a much larger clone, this may be a read error. The V call is TRBV20-1, the J call TRBJ2-3; 8 positions match TRBD2. The germline CDR1 and CDR2 sequences are DFQATT and SNEGSKA (reference sequence). The ends lost 8 bases at V and 2 bases at J; junction bases unmatched: 12. This CDR3 contains 15 residues. CDR3 DNA: TGCAGTACGAGGATAGCGGGATTGGTCACAGATACGCAGTATTTT. Amino acid sequence: CSTRIAGLVTDTQYF.

In its sample, this clonotype was seen a few times. The chain is built from TRBV12-5 and TRBJ1-5, with a tentative D call TRBD1 (6 bases). V lost 1 base and J lost 5, with 9 bases in between. Germline V CDR1 and CDR2: LGHNT, FRNRAP. CDR3 length: 14 residues. The CDR3 loop is CASGLAGEDQPQHF. The CDR3 nucleotides read TGTGCTAGTGGTTTGGCAGGGGAGGATCAGCCCCAGCATTTT.

This chain links TRBV18 with TRBJ2-3, with D unclear. CDR3 length: 15 residues. The germline V gene encodes CDR1 KGHSH and CDR2 LQKENI. Between the trimmed V and J ends, which lost 3 bases and 0 bases, there was a span of 10 bases. Written as DNA, the CDR3 is TGTGCCAGCTCACCCCCTTCCGCTAGCACAGATACGCAGTATTTT. Residues: CASSPPSASTDTQYF.

This clonotype has ten or more counts. V is TRBV6-1 and J is TRBJ2-1; D is possibly TRBD2 (5 bases). Germline V gene sequence: CDR1 MNHNS, CDR2 SASEGT. This CDR3 has 13 residues. The V end was cut by 0 bases, the J end by 7 bases, with 7 bases between. As DNA, the CDR3 is TGTGCCAGCAGTGAAGCGGGAGTTAATGAGCAGTTCTTC. It specifies CASSEAGVNEQFF.

The gene calls are TRBV20-1 and TRBJ2-1, with 9 bases aligning to TRBD2. Unmatched junction bases numbered 6, after V lost 3 bases and J lost 9 bases. CDR1 and CDR2 (germline): DFQATT, SNEGSKA (reference sequence). The CDR3 is made up of 13 amino acids. For the CDR3, the DNA is TGCAGTGCTAGTTCTAGCGGGAATCGTGAGCAGTTCTTC. Amino acid sequence: CSASSSGNREQFF.

This clonotype was seen many times. The chain joins TRBV3-1 to TRBJ2-5; D uncertain. Germline V lookup: CDR1 LGHDT, CDR2 YNNKEL (reference sequence). V was pared by 0 bases and J by 5 bases, with 13 bases between. The CDR3 covers 15 residues. The CDR3 region is CASSQDLLLGETQYF. CDR3 coding DNA: TGTGCCAGCAGCCAAGATCTCCTCCTCGGGGAGACCCAGTACTTC.

This clonotype occurred a few times. The junction shows a germline mismatch at one end, possibly a read error. The J gene is TRBJ2-7, the V gene TRBV5-6; 10 nucleotides agree with TRBD2. This CDR3 region has 13 residues. Germline V gene sequence: CDR1 SGHDT, CDR2 YYEEEE. For the CDR3, the DNA is TGTGCCAGCAGCAGAACTAGCGGGGTCGCAAATCGCTTC. Translating gives CASSRTSGVANRF.

This clonotype was counted at least ten times. The V and J genes are TRBV11-2 and TRBJ2-7; D remains unclear. V was cut by 10 bases and J by 0 bases, with 19 bases left in between. The germline V gene encodes CDR1 SGHAT and CDR2 FQNNGV. This CDR3 has 15 amino acids. The CDR3 nucleotides read TGTGCCACCGCCCCCCCCACATGGAGCTCCTACGAGCAGTACTTC. It codes for CATAPPTWSSYEQYF.

This clonotype occurred a few times. The chain is built from TRBV10-3 and TRBJ2-5; 9 bases align to TRBD2. J lost 5 bases, V lost 2 bases, and 12 bases had no gene match. Germline assignment: CDR1 ENHRY and CDR2 SYGVKD. This CDR3 comprises 17 residues. CDR3 loop: CAISEAAGGGRRETQYF. The CDR3 DNA reads as TGTGCCATCAGTGAGGCAGCGGGAGGTGGGCGTAGGGAGACCCAGTACTTC.

This clonotype was seen at least ten times. The chain carries TRBV7-6 and TRBJ2-5; the D is unclear. CDR1 SGHVS and CDR2 FNYEAQ come from the germline V gene. The CDR3 sequence is 14 residues long. The V end lost 0 bases, the J end lost 5 bases, and 10 bases lay between the germline ends. CDR3 sequence reads: CASSLAEPAETQYF. The CDR3 DNA is TGTGCCAGCAGCTTAGCGGAACCGGCGGAGACCCAGTACTTC.

A word on this clonotype: A much larger clone sits a single nucleotide away, making a read error possible. Without the conserved terminal phenylalanine or tryptophan, this CDR3 likely stems from a read error. The gene calls are TRBV6-2 or TRBV6-3 and TRBJ2-3; no firm D call. V gave up 6 bases and J gave up 4 bases, with 5 bases separating them. The CDR3 extends over 11 amino acids. Looked up from germline, CDR1 is MNHEY and CDR2 is SVGEGT. The CDR3 region is CASRDPDTQYL. The CDR3 coding sequence is TGTGCCAGCAGAGACCCAGATACGCAGTATCTT.